This T cell receptor beta chain was retrieved from a study of blood T cell repertoires in COVID-19. About the study: Some COVID-19 samples were acute and others convalescent; all came from the United States, Italy and Spain. PBMCs, B-cell-depleted T cells, or T cells were the source of the cDNA or gDNA that made up the material.

Germline V gene data show CDR1 as LGHNA and CDR2 as YSLEER. Trimming cost V 2 bases and J 8 bases; bases outside gene matches: 15. The CDR3 has 17 residues. This clone occurred once. Profiled with immunoSEQ multiplex PCR; TCRdb holds only in-frame clones, not every one. The table lists about 78,000 clones, 80% of them singletons. Sequenced material: peripheral blood. The clonotype was recovered from a man between 60 and 75 years old with active or convalescent COVID-19. The chain uses TRBV4-3 and TRBJ1-2; 9 bases agree with TRBD1. The DNA for the CDR3 is TGCGCCAGCAGCCAATTTTTCAGCCGGGACAGGGCAGGCGGCTACACCTTC. Translation: CASSQFFSRDRAGGYTF.